Listed here are 11 T cell receptor beta chains from one sample, sequenced in a study of T cells after yellow fever vaccination. TCRdb ran MiXCR on the 5' RACE reads and lists one entry per CDR3 protein. This table has about 300,000 distinct CDR3 sequences, around 10% appearing once. The sequenced sample was CD4+ T cells sorted from PBMCs, obtained 5 days after the yellow fever booster vaccination. Receptor source: a man aged 18 to 29 who received the YFV17D yellow fever vaccine.

The gene calls are TRBV12-3 or TRBV12-4 and TRBJ2-5, with TRBD1 as a possible D gene (5 bases). V lost 5 bases, J lost 5 bases, and 12 bases lay in between. This CDR3 has 13 amino acids. The CDR3 spells CASSAQTVETQYF. The CDR3 bases are TGTGCCAGCAGTGCCCAGACAGTGGAGACCCAGTACTTC.

In its sample, this clonotype was seen a few times. V gene TRBV2 combines with J gene TRBJ2-5; TRBD1 might be the D (6 bases). Looked up from germline, CDR1 is SNHLY and CDR2 is FYNNEI. V was trimmed by 4 bases and J by 4 bases, leaving 10 bases between them. The CDR3 loop spans 13 amino acids. The CDR3 DNA follows: TGTGCCAGCAGTGTAGGGGGAGCAGAGACCCAGTACTTC. It encodes CASSVGGAETQYF.

This clonotype was counted a few times. The chain joins TRBV6-2 or TRBV6-3 to TRBJ1-2; D uncertain. This CDR3 spans 12 amino acids. The germline gives CDR1 MNHEY, CDR2 SVGEGT. Between the trimmed V and J ends, which lost 5 bases and 6 bases, there was a span of 10 bases. The CDR3 nucleotides are TGTGCCAGCAGTCACGTGGTCCATGGCTACACCTTC. Its translation: CASSHVVHGYTF.

The chain combines TRBV20-1 with TRBJ2-5; a possible D gene is TRBD2 (7 bases). V was cut by 3 bases and J by 6 bases, with 17 bases left in between. Looked up from germline, CDR1 is DFQATT and CDR2 is SNEGSKA (reference sequence). The CDR3 length is 14 residues. As DNA, the CDR3 is TGCAGTGCTAGCGGGGGGCCCCACGGGAAGACCCAGTACTTC. Translating gives CSASGGPHGKTQYF.

The chain uses TRBV10-3 and TRBJ1-1; 7 positions match TRBD1. This CDR3 comprises 14 residues. The trim removed 0 bases at V and 4 bases at J, leaving 2 bases unmatched. The germline gives CDR1 ENHRY, CDR2 SYGVKD. The CDR3 sequence is CAISESRGPTEAFF. CDR3 DNA: TGTGCCATCAGTGAGTCGAGGGGGCCCACTGAAGCTTTCTTT.

This clonotype was recorded a few times. The V call is TRBV7-9, the J call TRBJ2-5; the match to TRBD1 covers 10 bases. J lost 5 bases, V lost 6 bases, and 9 bases had no gene match. Germline CDR1 reads SEHNR; CDR2 reads FQNEAQ (reference sequence). The CDR3 loop spans 15 amino acids. This chain's CDR3 is CASRNRDRGWETQYF. CDR3 DNA sequence: TGTGCCAGCAGAAATCGGGACAGGGGTTGGGAGACCCAGTACTTC.

This clonotype was observed a handful of times. The chain carries TRBV20-1 and TRBJ2-1; 10 positions agree with TRBD2. The CDR3 length is 14 residues. The germline V gene has CDR1 DFQATT and CDR2 SNEGSKA (reference sequence). Trimming removed 5 bases from V and 7 bases from J; junction bases left unmatched: 8. DNA for the CDR3: TGCAGTGCTTCTCGCTGGACTAGCGGAAATGAGCAGTTCTTC. This encodes CSASRWTSGNEQFF.

This clonotype turned up a few times. This sequence joins TRBV14 and TRBJ1-2; TRBD1 matches 8 bases. The CDR3 has 13 amino acids. The V gene's germline CDR1 is SGHDN and CDR2 FVKESK. The ends lost 4 bases at V and 7 bases at J; junction bases unmatched: 5. CDR3 residues: CASSRQGSSGYTF. The CDR3 bases are TGTGCCAGCAGCCGACAGGGGAGCTCTGGCTACACCTTC.

This chain links TRBV15 with TRBJ2-1; 8 bases are a match to TRBD1. Germline lookup yields CDR1 LNHNV and CDR2 YYDKDF (reference sequence). The V segment lost 0 bases and the J segment 9 bases; nucleotides outside the gene matches: 13. This CDR3 spans 17 amino acids. The CDR3: CATSRDLADTDRGEQFF. The DNA of the CDR3 is TGTGCCACCAGCAGAGATTTGGCGGACACCGACAGGGGTGAGCAGTTCTTC.

This clonotype has a handful of counts. The chain has TRBV7-8 and TRBJ2-5; D may correspond to TRBD1 or TRBD2 (6 bases each). The germline V gene has CDR1 SGHVS and CDR2 FQNEAQ. This CDR3 spans 14 amino acids. With 6 bases removed from V and 7 bases from J, the gap between germline ends came to 18 bases. The CDR3 region has the DNA TGTGCCAGCAGAGTCCCCCGGGGGCCCAGGACCCAGTACTTC. Translation gives CASRVPRGPRTQYF.

This clonotype was seen only a few times. The gene calls are TRBV6-5 and TRBJ1-2; 11 bases line up with TRBD1. The length of the CDR3 is 13 residues. Germline lookup yields CDR1 MNHEY and CDR2 SVGAGI. The junction had 5 bases not matched to a gene; V was cut back by 6 bases and J by 8 bases. The CDR3 DNA reads TGTGCCAGCAGAAAAGGGACAGGGGGAGGCTACACCTTC. Its protein product is CASRKGTGGGYTF.